A selection of T cell receptor beta chains follows, all from one sample in a study of blood T cell repertoires in COVID-19. Profiling relied on immunoSEQ multiplex PCR, and the TCRdb table lists in-frame clones only, not all of them. Among approximately 300,000 clones, approximately 88% were seen once, and the ten largest hold 5% to 7%. The sequenced sample consisted of peripheral blood. Receptor source: a man between 18 and 35 years old who had recovered from COVID-19. The CDR3 runs from the conserved cysteine through the conserved F or W. Each record gives: J gene, clone size, D gene, V gene, CDR3 protein, CDR3 DNA. D genes are given only for firm matches. The size entry is marked missing in some rows and otherwise reads once, few, many or a size class.

TRBJ2-7 - TRBD1 TRBV5-4 CASSLGDSGYEQYF TGTGCCAGCAGCTTGGGGGACAGCGGCTACGAGCAGTACTTC
TRBJ2-7 once - TRBV18 CASSPLEVYEQYF TGTGCCAGCTCGCCCCTCGAGGTCTACGAGCAGTACTTC
TRBJ2-4 - - TRBV19 CASSEQGRDIQYF TGTGCCAGTAGCGAACAGGGTAGGGACATTCAGTACTTC
TRBJ1-1 - TRBD1 TRBV6-5 CAGETGVEAFF TGTGCCGGGGAGACAGGGGTAGAGGCTTTCTTT
TRBJ2-2 - - TRBV20-1 CSASVPHYFGELFF TGCAGTGCTAGTGTACCACACTATTTCGGGGAGCTGTTTTTT
TRBJ2-7 - - TRBV7-2 CASSLEGGYYEQYF TGTGCCAGCAGCTTAGAGGGGGGGTACTACGAGCAGTACTTC
TRBJ2-3 - - TRBV9 CASSVSGTDTQYF TGTGCCAGCAGCGTAAGCGGCACAGATACGCAGTATTTT
TRBJ2-1 - - TRBV21-1 CASSKAGPFAGSYNEQFF TGTGCCAGCAGCAAGGCGGGGCCTTTTGCGGGTTCCTACAATGAGCAGTTCTTC
TRBJ1-5 once - TRBV7-9 CASSLGGALNQPQHF TGTGCCAGCAGCCTCGGGGGGGCCTTAAATCAGCCCCAGCATTTT
TRBJ1-1 - - TRBV19 CASSITSGGNTEAFF TGTGCCAGTAGTATCACCTCGGGGGGGAACACTGAAGCTTTCTTT
TRBJ2-1 - TRBD1 TRBV6-1 CASSEGQGLYNEQFF TGTGCCAGCAGTGAGGGACAGGGACTCTACAATGAGCAGTTCTTC
TRBJ2-7 - - TRBV9 CASSPSTGTPFNEQYF TGTGCCAGCAGCCCAAGCACAGGGACCCCTTTCAACGAGCAGTACTTC
TRBJ2-7 - TRBD2 TRBV6-5 CASSPSGISYEQYF TGTGCCAGCAGTCCTAGCGGGATCTCCTACGAGCAGTACTTC
TRBJ2-1 - TRBD2 TRBV5-1 CASWVAGANEQFF TGCGCCAGCTGGGTAGCGGGAGCCAATGAGCAGTTCTTC
TRBJ2-5 - - TRBV5-1 CASSLASRETQYF TGCGCCAGCAGCTTGGCCTCGCGAGAGACCCAGTACTTC
TRBJ2-2 once - TRBV20-1 CSASNPLGAYGELFF TGCAGTGCTAGTAATCCATTGGGGGCGTACGGGGAGCTGTTTTTT
TRBJ2-7 - - TRBV18 CASSVHGDSLGEQYF TGTGCCAGCTCAGTCCATGGTGACTCCCTTGGCGAGCAGTACTTC
TRBJ2-7 - - TRBV18 CASSLMREADEQYF TGTGCCAGCTCACTAATGAGGGAGGCGGACGAGCAGTACTTC
TRBJ2-7 - TRBD2 TRBV7-9 CASSSGLDVYEQYF TGTGCCAGCAGCTCTGGACTAGACGTTTACGAGCAGTACTTC
TRBJ2-3 once TRBD1 TRBV5-1 CASSAQFTGGQRYF TGCGCCAGCAGCGCACAGTTTACAGGGGGACAGAGATATTTT
TRBJ1-1 - - TRBV6-5 CASSSVRYTEAFF TGTGCCAGCAGCTCGGTGAGGTACACTGAAGCTTTCTTT
TRBJ2-1 - TRBD1 TRBV2 CASRVDRGPYNEQFF TGTGCCAGCAGGGTGGACAGGGGGCCCTACAATGAGCAGTTCTTC
TRBJ2-1 once TRBD1 TRBV5-4 CASSYPGTGVTEQFF TGTGCCAGCAGTTACCCCGGGACAGGGGTCACTGAGCAGTTCTTC
TRBJ2-7 - TRBD2 TRBV19 CASSNWTSGSYEQYF TGTGCCAGTAGTAACTGGACTAGCGGGTCCTACGAGCAGTACTTC
TRBJ1-5 - - TRBV2 CASNGQNQPQHF TGTGCCAGCAACGGACAGAATCAGCCCCAGCATTTT
TRBJ2-1 - - TRBV10-3 CAISEDRSSYNEQFF TGTGCCATCAGTGAGGACAGGAGCTCCTACAATGAGCAGTTCTTC
TRBJ1-1 - - TRBV19 CASSTGWTEAFF TGTGCCAGTAGTACGGGGTGGACTGAAGCTTTCTTT
TRBJ2-7 - TRBD2 TRBV9 CASSVAGAGDYEQYF TGTGCCAGCAGCGTAGCCGGAGCGGGAGACTACGAGCAGTACTTC
TRBJ2-1 - TRBD2 TRBV5-1 CASSRPTSGAYNEQFF TGCGCCAGCAGCCGACCGACTAGCGGAGCCTACAATGAGCAGTTCTTC
TRBJ1-1 - - TRBV9 CASSAYVDTEAFF TGTGCCAGCAGCGCCTATGTGGACACTGAAGCTTTCTTT
TRBJ2-7 few TRBD1 TRBV9 CASSVGGTAYEQYF TGTGCCAGCAGCGTAGGGGGGACAGCCTACGAGCAGTACTTC
TRBJ2-7 - TRBD2 TRBV2 CASSETSGGYEQYF TGTGCCAGCAGTGAAACTAGCGGGGGCTACGAGCAGTACTTC
TRBJ1-6 - - TRBV9 CASSPTVNNSPLHF TGTGCCAGCAGCCCTACGGTGAATAATTCACCCCTCCACTTT
TRBJ1-5 - TRBD1 TRBV6-1 CASSERTGFQPQHF TGTGCCAGCAGTGAAAGGACAGGTTTTCAGCCCCAGCATTTT
TRBJ2-1 - - TRBV7-9 CASSAYSSEQFF TGTGCCAGCAGCGCTTACAGCTCCGAGCAGTTCTTC
TRBJ1-2 - TRBD1 TRBV27 CASSLARGGTGADYYGYTF TGTGCCAGCAGTTTGGCCCGGGGAGGGACAGGGGCTGACTACTATGGCTACACCTTC
TRBJ1-6 - - TRBV4-1 CASSQDPGGGSPLHF TGCGCCAGCAGCCAAGATCCGGGAGGAGGTTCACCCCTCCACTTT
TRBJ2-7 - TRBD1 TRBV14 CASSQVQGDEQYF TGTGCCAGCAGCCAAGTACAGGGGGACGAGCAGTACTTC
TRBJ1-6 - - TRBV11-1 CASSLAGASYNSPLHF TGTGCCAGCAGCTTGGCAGGGGCCTCCTATAATTCACCCCTCCACTTT
TRBJ2-7 - - TRBV7-2 CASSLYGTSYEQYF TGTGCCAGCAGCTTGTACGGTACCTCCTACGAGCAGTACTTC
TRBJ2-1 - TRBD2 TRBV4-2 CASSQDHGGANEQFF TGTGCCAGCAGCCAAGATCACGGGGGGGCCAATGAGCAGTTCTTC
TRBJ1-3 - TRBD1 TRBV13 CASSSLRTGAFPGNTIYF TGTGCCAGCAGTTCTCTCCGGACAGGGGCTTTTCCTGGAAACACCATATATTTT
TRBJ2-1 - TRBD1 TRBV7-8 CASSLGGQGATYNEQFF TGTGCCAGCAGCTTAGGGGGCCAGGGGGCCACCTACAATGAGCAGTTCTTC
TRBJ1-2 - TRBD1 TRBV15 CATESQGGGYTF TGTGCCACTGAAAGCCAGGGGGGAGGCTACACCTTC
TRBJ2-1 - - TRBV6-2/TRBV6-3 CASSQHPSSYNEQFF TGTGCCAGCAGCCAACACCCCAGCTCCTACAATGAGCAGTTCTTC
TRBJ2-3 - - TRBV7-9 CASSLTAGRDTDTQYF TGTGCCAGCAGCTTAACGGCGGGGCGGGACACAGATACGCAGTATTTT
TRBJ2-7 - - TRBV27 CASSFPGDEQYF TGTGCCAGCAGTTTCCCAGGGGACGAGCAGTACTTC
TRBJ2-5 - - TRBV15 CATSRDRGAQETQYF TGTGCCACCAGCAGAGATCGGGGGGCTCAAGAGACCCAGTACTTC
TRBJ1-1 - TRBD1 TRBV5-1 CASSLAQGEQNTEAFF TGCGCCAGCAGCTTGGCGCAGGGGGAACAGAACACTGAAGCTTTCTTT
TRBJ2-5 - - TRBV2 CASSETGLEQETQYF TGTGCCAGCAGTGAGACGGGTCTGGAACAAGAGACCCAGTACTTC
TRBJ1-2 - TRBD1 TRBV27 CASSPGQLIYGYTF TGTGCCAGCAGCCCGGGACAGTTGATCTATGGCTACACCTTC
TRBJ2-7 - TRBD1 TRBV5-1 CASSFAGTGAYEQYF TGCGCCAGCAGTTTCGCCGGGACAGGTGCCTACGAGCAGTACTTC